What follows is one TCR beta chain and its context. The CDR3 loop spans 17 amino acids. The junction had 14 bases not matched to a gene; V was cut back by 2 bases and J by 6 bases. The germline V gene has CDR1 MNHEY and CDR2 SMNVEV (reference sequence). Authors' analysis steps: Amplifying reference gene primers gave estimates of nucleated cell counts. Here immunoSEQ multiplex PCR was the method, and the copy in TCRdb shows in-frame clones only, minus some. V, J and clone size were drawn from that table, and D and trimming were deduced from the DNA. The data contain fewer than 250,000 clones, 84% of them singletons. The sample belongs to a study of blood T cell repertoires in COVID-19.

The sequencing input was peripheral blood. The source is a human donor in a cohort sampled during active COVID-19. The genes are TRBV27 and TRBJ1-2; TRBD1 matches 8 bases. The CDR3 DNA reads TGTGCCAGCAGTTTAGCCGGGGGGCAGGGGGCGTTCAATGGCTACACCTTC. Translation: CASSLAGGQGAFNGYTF.